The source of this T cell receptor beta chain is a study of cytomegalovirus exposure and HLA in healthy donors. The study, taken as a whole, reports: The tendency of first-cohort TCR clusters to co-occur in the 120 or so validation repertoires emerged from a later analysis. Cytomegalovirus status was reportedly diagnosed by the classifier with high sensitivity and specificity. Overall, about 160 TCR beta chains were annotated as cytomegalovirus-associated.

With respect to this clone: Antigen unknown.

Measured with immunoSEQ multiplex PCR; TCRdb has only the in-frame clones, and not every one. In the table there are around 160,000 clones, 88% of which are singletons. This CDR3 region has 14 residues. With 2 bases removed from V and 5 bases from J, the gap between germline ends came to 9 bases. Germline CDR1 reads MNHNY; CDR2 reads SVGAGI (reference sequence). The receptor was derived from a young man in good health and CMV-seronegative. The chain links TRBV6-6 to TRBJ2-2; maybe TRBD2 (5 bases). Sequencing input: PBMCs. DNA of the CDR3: TGTGCCAGCAGTTACAGGGAGAGGACCGGGGAGCTGTTTTTT. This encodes CASSYRERTGELFF.